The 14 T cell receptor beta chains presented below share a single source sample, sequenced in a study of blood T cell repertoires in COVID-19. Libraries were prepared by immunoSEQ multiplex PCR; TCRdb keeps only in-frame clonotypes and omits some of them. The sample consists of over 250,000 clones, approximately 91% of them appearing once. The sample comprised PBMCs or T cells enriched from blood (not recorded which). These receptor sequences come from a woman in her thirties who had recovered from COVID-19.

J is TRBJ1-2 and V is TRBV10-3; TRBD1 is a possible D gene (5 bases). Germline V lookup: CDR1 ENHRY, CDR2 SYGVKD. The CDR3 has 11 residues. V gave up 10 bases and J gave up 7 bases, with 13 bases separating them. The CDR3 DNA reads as TGTGCCACCTGGGCCGGGGGTGGCTACACCTTC. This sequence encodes CATWAGGGYTF.

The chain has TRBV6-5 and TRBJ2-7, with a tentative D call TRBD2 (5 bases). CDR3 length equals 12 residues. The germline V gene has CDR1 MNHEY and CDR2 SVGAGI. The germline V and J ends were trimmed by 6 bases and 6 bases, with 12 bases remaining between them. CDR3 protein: CASRSGGSEQYF. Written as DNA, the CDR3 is TGTGCCAGCAGAAGCGGCGGAAGCGAGCAGTACTTC.

DNA of the CDR3: TGTGCCAGTAGTATAACAGGGGGGAACACTGAAGCTTTCTTT. It codes for CASSITGGNTEAFF. V is TRBV19 and J is TRBJ1-1; 8 nucleotides match TRBD1. With 2 bases clipped from V and 1 base from J, the junction kept 0 bases outside the gene matches. The CDR3 runs 14 residues. Per the germline V gene, CDR1 is LNHDA and CDR2 is SQIVND (reference sequence).

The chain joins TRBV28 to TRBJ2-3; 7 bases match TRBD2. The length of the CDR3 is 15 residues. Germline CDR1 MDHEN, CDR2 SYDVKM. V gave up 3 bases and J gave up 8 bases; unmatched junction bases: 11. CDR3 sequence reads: CASSFPGLERSTQYF. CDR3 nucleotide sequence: TGTGCCAGCAGTTTTCCCGGACTAGAAAGAAGTACGCAGTATTTT.

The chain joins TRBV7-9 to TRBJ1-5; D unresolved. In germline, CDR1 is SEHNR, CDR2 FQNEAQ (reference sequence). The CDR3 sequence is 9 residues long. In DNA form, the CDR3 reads TGTGCATTAGGAGAGCCCCAGCATTTT. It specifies CALGEPQHF.

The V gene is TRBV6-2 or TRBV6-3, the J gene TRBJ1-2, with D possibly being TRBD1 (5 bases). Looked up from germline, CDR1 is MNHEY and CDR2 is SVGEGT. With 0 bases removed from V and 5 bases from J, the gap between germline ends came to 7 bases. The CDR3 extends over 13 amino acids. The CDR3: CASSYSGTYGYTF. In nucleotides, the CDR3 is TGTGCCAGCAGTTACTCGGGGACTTATGGCTACACCTTC.

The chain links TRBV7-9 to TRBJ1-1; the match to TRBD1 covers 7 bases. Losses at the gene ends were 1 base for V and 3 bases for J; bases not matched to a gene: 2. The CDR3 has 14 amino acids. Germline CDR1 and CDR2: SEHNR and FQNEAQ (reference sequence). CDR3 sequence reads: CASSLGQGDTEAFF. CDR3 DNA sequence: TGTGCCAGCAGCTTAGGACAGGGAGACACTGAAGCTTTCTTT.

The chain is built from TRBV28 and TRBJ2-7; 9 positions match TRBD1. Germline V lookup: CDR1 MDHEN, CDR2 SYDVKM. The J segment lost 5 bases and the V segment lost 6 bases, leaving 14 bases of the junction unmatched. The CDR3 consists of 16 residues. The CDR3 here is CASRLTLGQGIDEQYF. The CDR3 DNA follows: TGTGCCAGCAGACTAACATTAGGACAGGGGATAGACGAGCAGTACTTC.

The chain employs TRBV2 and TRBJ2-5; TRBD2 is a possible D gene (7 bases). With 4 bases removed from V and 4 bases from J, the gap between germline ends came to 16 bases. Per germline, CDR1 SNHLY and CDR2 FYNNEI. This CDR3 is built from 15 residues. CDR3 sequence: CASSVGGARPETQYF. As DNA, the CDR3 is TGTGCCAGCAGTGTAGGGGGGGCCCGTCCAGAGACCCAGTACTTC.

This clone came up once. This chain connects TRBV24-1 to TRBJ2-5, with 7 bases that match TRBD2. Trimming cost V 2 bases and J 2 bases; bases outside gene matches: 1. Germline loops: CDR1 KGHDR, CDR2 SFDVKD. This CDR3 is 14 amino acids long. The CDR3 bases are TGTGCCACCAGTGATTGGGGGGGTCAAGAGACCCAGTACTTC. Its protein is CATSDWGGQETQYF.

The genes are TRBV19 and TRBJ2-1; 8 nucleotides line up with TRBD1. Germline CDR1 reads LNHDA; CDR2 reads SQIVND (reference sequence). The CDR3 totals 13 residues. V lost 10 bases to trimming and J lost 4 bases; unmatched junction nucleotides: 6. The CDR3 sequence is CATGQGPYNEQFF. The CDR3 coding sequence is TGTGCCACCGGACAGGGTCCGTACAATGAGCAGTTCTTC.

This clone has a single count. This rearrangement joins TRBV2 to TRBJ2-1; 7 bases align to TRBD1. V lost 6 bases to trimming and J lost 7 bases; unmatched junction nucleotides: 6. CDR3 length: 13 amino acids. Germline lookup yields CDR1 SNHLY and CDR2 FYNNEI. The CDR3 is CASRTGNRNEQFF. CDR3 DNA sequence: TGTGCCAGCAGGACAGGGAACCGGAATGAGCAGTTCTTC. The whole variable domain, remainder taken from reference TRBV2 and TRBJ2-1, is EPEVTQTPSHQVTQMGQEVILRCVPISNHLYFYWYRQILGQKVEFLVSFYNNEISEKSEIFDDQFSVERPDGSNFTLKIRSTKLEDSAMYFCASRTGNRNEQFFGPGTRLTVL.

CDR3 residues: CASSQVRQGNQPQHF. The CDR3 region has the DNA TGCGCCAGCAGCCAAGTTCGACAGGGCAATCAGCCCCAGCATTTT. The gene calls are TRBV4-1 and TRBJ1-5; tentatively, D is TRBD1 (6 bases). V dropped 1 base and J dropped 2 bases, with 9 bases sitting between them. CDR3 size: 15 residues. Germline V gene lookup returns CDR1 MGHRA and CDR2 YSYEKL.

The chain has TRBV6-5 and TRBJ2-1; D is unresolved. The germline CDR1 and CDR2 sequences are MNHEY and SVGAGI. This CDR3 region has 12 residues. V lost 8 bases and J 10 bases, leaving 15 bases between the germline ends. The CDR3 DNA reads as TGTGCCAGCTATCTGTCCTCGTTCGAGCAGTTCTTC. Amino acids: CASYLSSFEQFF.